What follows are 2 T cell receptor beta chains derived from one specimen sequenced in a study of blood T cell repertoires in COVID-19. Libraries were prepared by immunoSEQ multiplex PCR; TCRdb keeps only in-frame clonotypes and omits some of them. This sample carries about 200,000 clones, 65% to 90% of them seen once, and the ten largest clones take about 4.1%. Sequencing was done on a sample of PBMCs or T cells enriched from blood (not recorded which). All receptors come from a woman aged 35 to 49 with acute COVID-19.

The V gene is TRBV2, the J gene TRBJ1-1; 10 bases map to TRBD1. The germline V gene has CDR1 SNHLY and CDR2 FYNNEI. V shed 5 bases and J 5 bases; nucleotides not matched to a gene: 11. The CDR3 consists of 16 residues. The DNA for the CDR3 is TGTGCCAGCAGTCCCGGCGTCGGACAGGGGGTTACTGAAGCTTTCTTT. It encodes CASSPGVGQGVTEAFF. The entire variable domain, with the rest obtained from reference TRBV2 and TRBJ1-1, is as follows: EPEVTQTPSHQVTQMGQEVILRCVPISNHLYFYWYRQILGQKVEFLVSFYNNEISEKSEIFDDQFSVERPDGSNFTLKIRSTKLEDSAMYFCASSPGVGQGVTEAFFGQGTRLTVV.

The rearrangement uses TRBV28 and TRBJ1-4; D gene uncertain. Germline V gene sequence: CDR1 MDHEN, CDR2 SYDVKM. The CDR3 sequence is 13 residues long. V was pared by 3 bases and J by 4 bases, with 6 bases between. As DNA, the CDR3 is TGTGCCAGCAGTTTGGCCCATAATGAAAAACTGTTTTTT. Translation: CASSLAHNEKLFF. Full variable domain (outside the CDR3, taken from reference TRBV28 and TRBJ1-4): DVKVTQSSRYLVKRTGEKVFLECVQDMDHENMFWYRQDPGLGLRLIYFSYDVKMKEKGDIPEGYSVSREKKERFSLILESASTNQTSMYLCASSLAHNEKLFFGSGTQLSVL.